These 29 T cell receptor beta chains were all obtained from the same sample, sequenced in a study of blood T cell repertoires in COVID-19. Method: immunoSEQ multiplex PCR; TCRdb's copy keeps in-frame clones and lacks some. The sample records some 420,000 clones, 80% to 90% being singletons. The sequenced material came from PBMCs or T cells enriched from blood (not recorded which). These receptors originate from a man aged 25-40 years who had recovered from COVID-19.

The CDR3: CASSTQPGLGGDNEQFF. The CDR3 nucleotides are TGTGCCAGCAGCACCCAGCCGGGACTAGGAGGAGACAATGAGCAGTTCTTC. The genes are TRBV7-9 and TRBJ2-1, with TRBD2 matching over 8 bases. Germline CDR1 and CDR2: SEHNR and FQNEAQ (reference sequence). V lost 5 bases to trimming and J lost 5 bases; unmatched junction nucleotides: 14. This CDR3 has 17 residues.

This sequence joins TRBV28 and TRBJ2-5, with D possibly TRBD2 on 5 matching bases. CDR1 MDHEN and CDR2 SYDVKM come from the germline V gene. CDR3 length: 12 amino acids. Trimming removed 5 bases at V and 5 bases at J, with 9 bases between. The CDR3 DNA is TGTGCCAGCAGTCCCCCGGGGGAGACCCAGTACTTC. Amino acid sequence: CASSPPGETQYF.

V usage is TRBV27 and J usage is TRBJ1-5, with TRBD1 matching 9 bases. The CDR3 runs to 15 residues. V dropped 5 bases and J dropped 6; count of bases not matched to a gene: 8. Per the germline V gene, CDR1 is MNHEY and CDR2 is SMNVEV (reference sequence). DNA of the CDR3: TGTGCCAGCAGTGACCTACAGGGGGCAGGTCAGCCCCAGCATTTT. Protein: CASSDLQGAGQPQHF.

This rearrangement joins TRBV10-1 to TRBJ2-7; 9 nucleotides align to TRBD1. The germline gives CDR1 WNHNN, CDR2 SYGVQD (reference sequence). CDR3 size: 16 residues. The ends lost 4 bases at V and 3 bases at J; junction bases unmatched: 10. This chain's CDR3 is CASSALQGARIYEQYF. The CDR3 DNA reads TGCGCCAGCAGTGCACTACAGGGGGCGCGCATCTACGAGCAGTACTTC.

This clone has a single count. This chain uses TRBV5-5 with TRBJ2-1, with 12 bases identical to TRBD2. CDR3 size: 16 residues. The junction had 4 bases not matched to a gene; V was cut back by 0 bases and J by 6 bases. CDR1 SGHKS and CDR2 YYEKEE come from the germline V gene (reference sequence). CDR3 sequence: CASSLVLAGGINEQFF. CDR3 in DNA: TGTGCCAGCAGCTTGGTACTAGCGGGGGGTATCAATGAGCAGTTCTTC.

The CDR3 region is CASSPGQGSYNEQFF. The CDR3 nucleotides are TGTGCCAGCAGCCCCGGACAGGGTTCCTACAATGAGCAGTTCTTC. This rearrangement joins TRBV7-9 to TRBJ2-1; 8 bases agree with TRBD1. Germline CDR1 and CDR2: SEHNR and FQNEAQ (reference sequence). After removal of 5 bases from V and 1 base from J, the junction contained 4 bases not matched to a gene. The CDR3 spans 15 residues.

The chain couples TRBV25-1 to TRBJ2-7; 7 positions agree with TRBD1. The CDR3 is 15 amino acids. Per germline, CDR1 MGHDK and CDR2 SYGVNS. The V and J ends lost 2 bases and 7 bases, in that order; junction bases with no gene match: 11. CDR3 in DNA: TGTGCCAGCAGTGAAGGACAGGTAGCCCCGGGGGAGCAGTACTTC. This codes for CASSEGQVAPGEQYF.

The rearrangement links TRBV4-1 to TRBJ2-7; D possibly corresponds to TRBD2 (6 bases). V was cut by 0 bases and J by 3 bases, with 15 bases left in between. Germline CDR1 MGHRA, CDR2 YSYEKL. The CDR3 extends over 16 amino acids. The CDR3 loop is CASSQDVPPGVYEQYF. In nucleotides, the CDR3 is TGCGCCAGCAGCCAAGATGTCCCACCGGGGGTCTACGAGCAGTACTTC.

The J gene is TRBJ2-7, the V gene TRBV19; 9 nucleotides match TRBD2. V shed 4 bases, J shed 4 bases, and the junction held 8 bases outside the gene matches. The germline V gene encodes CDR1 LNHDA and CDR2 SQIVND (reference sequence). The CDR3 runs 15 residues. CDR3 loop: CASSTSGVVDYEQYF. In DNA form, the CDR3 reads TGTGCCAGTAGTACTAGCGGGGTCGTTGATTACGAGCAGTACTTC.

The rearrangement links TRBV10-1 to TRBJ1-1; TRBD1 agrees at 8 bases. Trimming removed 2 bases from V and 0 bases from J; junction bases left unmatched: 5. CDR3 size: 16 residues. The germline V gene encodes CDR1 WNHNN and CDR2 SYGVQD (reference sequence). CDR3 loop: CASSEASTGVNTEAFF. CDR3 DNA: TGCGCCAGCAGTGAGGCCTCGACAGGGGTGAACACTGAAGCTTTCTTT.

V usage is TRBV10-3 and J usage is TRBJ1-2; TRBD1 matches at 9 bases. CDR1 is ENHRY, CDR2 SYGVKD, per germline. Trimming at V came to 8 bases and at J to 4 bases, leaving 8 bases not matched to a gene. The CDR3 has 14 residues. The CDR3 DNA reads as TGTGCCATCCTCTCGGGACAGGGAAGCTATGGCTACACCTTC. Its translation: CAILSGQGSYGYTF.

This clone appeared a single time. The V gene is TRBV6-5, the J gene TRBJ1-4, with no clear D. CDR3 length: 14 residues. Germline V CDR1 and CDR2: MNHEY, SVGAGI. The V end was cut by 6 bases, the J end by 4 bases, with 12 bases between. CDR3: CASRSQVLNEKLFF. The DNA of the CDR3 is TGTGCCAGCAGGAGCCAGGTCCTTAATGAAAAACTGTTTTTT.

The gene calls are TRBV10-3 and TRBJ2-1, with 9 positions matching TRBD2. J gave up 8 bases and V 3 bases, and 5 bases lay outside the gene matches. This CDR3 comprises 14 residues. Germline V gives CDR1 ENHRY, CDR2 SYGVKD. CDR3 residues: CAISDLAGGDEQFF. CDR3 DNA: TGTGCCATCAGTGATTTGGCGGGAGGGGATGAGCAGTTCTTC.

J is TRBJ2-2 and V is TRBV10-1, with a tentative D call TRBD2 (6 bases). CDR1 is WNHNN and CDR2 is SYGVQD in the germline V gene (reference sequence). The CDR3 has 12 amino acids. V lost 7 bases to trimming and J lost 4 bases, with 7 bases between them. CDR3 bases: TGCGCCAGCACCGGGGGCACCGGGGAGCTGTTTTTT. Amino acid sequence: CASTGGTGELFF.

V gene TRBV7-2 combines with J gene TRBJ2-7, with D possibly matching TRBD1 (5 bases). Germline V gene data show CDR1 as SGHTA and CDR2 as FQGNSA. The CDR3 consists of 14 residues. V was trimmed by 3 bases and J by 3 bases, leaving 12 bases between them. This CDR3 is CASSLDLTDYEQYF. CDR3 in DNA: TGTGCCAGCAGCTTGGACCTGACAGACTACGAGCAGTACTTC.

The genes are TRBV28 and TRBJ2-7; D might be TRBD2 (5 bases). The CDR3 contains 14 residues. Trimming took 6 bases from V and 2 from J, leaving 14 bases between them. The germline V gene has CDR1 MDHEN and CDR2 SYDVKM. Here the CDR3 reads CASSPTGLTYEQYF. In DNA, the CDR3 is TGTGCCAGCAGCCCCACCGGACTGACCTACGAGCAGTACTTC.

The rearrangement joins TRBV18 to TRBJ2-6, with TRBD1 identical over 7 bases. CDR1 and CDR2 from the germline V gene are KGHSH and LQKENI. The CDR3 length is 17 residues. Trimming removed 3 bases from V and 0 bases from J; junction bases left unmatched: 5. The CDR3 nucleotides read TGTGCCAGCTCACCGCAGGGGGAAGCCTCTGGGGCCAACGTCCTGACTTTC. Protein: CASSPQGEASGANVLTF.

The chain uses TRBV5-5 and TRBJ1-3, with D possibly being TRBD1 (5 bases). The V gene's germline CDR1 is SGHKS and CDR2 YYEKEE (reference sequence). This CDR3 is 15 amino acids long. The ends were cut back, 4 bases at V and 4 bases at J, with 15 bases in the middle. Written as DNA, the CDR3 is TGTGCCAGCAGCCGTGCGGGGGATCCCGGAAACACCATATATTTT. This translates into CASSRAGDPGNTIYF.

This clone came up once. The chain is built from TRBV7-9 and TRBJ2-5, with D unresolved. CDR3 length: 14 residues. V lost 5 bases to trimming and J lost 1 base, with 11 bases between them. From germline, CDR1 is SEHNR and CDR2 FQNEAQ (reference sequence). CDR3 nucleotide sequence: TGTGCCAGCAGCCCTCCCTATCGCCAAGAGACCCAGTACTTC. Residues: CASSPPYRQETQYF.

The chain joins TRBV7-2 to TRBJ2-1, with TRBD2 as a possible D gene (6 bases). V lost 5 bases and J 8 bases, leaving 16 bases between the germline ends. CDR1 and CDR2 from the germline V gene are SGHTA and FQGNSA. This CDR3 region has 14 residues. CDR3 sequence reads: CASSTPTRLDEQFF. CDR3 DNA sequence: TGTGCCAGCAGCACCCCGACTAGGCTGGATGAGCAGTTCTTC.

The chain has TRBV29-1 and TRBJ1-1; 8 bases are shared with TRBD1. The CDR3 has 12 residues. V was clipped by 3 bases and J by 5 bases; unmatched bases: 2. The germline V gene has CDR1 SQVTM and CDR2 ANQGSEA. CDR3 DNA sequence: TGCAGCGTTGACAGGGGGCGGACTGAAGCTTTCTTT. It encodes CSVDRGRTEAFF.

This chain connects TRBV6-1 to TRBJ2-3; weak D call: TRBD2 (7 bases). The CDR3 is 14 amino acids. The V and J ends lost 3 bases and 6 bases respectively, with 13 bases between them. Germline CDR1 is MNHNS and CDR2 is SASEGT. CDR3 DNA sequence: TGTGCCAGCAGTGAGGGGGGCGGGAGTGATACGCAGTATTTT. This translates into CASSEGGGSDTQYF.

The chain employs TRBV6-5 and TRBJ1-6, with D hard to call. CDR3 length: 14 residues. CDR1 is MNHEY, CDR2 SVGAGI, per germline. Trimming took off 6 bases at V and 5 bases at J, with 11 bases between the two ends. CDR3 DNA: TGTGCCAGCAGCCAGACACAGCATAATTCACCCCTCCACTTT. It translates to CASSQTQHNSPLHF.

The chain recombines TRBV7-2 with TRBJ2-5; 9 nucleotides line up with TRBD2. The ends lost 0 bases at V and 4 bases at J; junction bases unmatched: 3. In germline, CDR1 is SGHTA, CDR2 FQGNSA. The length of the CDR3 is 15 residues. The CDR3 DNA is TGTGCCAGCAGCTTAGCCGGGACTAGCAGAGAGACCCAGTACTTC. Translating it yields CASSLAGTSRETQYF.

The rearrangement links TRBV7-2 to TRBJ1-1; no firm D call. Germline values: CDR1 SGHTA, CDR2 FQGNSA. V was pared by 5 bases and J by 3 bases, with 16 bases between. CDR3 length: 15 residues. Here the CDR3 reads CASSPRIQRDTEAFF. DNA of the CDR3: TGTGCCAGCAGCCCCAGGATCCAGCGGGACACTGAAGCTTTCTTT.

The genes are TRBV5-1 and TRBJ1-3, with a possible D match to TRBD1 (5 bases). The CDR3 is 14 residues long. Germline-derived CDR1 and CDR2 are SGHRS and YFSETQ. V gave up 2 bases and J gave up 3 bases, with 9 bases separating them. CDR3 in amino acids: CASSFQGDGNTIYF. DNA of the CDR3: TGCGCCAGCAGCTTCCAAGGGGATGGAAACACCATATATTTT. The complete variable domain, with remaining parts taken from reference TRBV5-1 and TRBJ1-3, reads KAGVTQTPRYLIKTRGQQVTLSCSPISGHRSVSWYQQTPGQGLQFLFEYFSETQRNKGNFPGRFSGRQFSNSRSEMNVSTLELGDSALYLCASSFQGDGNTIYFGEGSWLTVV.

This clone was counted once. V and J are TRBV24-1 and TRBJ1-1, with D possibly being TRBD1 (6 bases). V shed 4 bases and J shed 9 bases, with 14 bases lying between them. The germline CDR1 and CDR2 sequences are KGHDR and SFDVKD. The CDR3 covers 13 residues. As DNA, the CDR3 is TGTGCCACCAGTGACTGGGACAATGGGAAAGCTTTCTTT. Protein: CATSDWDNGKAFF.

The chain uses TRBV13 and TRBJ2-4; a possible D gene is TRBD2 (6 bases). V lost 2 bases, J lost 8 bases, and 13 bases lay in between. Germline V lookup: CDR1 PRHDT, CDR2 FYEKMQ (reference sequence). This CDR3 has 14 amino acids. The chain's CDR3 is CASSLRVGGDIQYF. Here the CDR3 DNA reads TGTGCCAGCAGCTTAAGGGTTGGCGGGGACATTCAGTACTTC.

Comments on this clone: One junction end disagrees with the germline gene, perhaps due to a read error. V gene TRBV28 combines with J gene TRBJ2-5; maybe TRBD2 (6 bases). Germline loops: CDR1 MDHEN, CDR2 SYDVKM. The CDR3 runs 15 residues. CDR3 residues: CAGSVDTAGQETQYF. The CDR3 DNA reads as TGTGCCGGCAGCGTGGACACTGCGGGGCAAGAGACCCAGTACTTC.